What follows are 9 T cell receptor beta chains derived from one specimen sequenced in a study of cytomegalovirus exposure and HLA in healthy donors. In the PCR, 60 Vbeta and 13 Jbeta primers were used. Produced via immunoSEQ multiplex PCR; TCRdb's table is partial and in-frame only. Here the sample spans about 200,000 clones, approximately 79% being singletons. Sequenced sample: PBMCs. The receptor set was obtained from a man in his fifties in good health and CMV-seronegative.

The V call is TRBV10-3, the J call TRBJ2-5; 8 nucleotides agree with TRBD2. CDR3 size: 14 residues. V lost 6 bases and J lost 5; bases outside the gene matches: 8. Germline-derived CDR1 and CDR2 are ENHRY and SYGVKD. CDR3 sequence reads: CAIRSGLGSETQYF. In DNA form, the CDR3 reads TGTGCCATCAGATCGGGACTAGGGAGTGAGACCCAGTACTTC.

This chain links TRBV7-8 with TRBJ2-7; 7 bases map to TRBD1. Germline assignment: CDR1 SGHVS and CDR2 FQNEAQ. The CDR3 has 12 residues. Losses at the gene ends were 4 bases for V and 7 bases for J; bases not matched to a gene: 4. The CDR3 bases are TGTGCCAGCAGCTCGTCAGGGGGAGAGCAGTACTTC. The encoded protein is CASSSSGGEQYF.

This sequence joins TRBV6-1 and TRBJ1-5, with a possible D match to TRBD1 (6 bases). CDR1 and CDR2 (germline): MNHNS, SASEGT. Trimming took off 5 bases at V and 4 bases at J, with 15 bases between the two ends. The CDR3 sequence is 15 residues long. CDR3 coding DNA: TGTGCCAGCAGTTCCCCGACAGGATCAAATCAGCCCCAGCATTTT. This translates into CASSSPTGSNQPQHF.

The rearrangement uses TRBV7-9 and TRBJ1-1; the D is unclear. Germline CDR1 reads SEHNR; CDR2 reads FQNEAQ (reference sequence). The ends were cut back, 3 bases at V and 4 bases at J, with 12 bases in the middle. The CDR3 spans 14 residues. The CDR3 DNA reads TGTGCCAGCAGCTTTTCTCGGGGAGTCACTGAAGCTTTCTTT. It is translated as CASSFSRGVTEAFF.

This clone was seen only a few times. The chain combines TRBV28 with TRBJ2-1, with D possibly matching TRBD1 (6 bases). Germline-derived CDR1 and CDR2 are MDHEN and SYDVKM. This CDR3 has 17 amino acids. The V gene lost 3 bases and the J gene lost 0 bases, with 15 bases spanning the gap. The CDR3, as DNA: TGTGCCAGCAGTTTCAGGGGCGGGCACAGCTCCTACAATGAGCAGTTCTTC. Translation gives CASSFRGGHSSYNEQFF.

The V gene is TRBV29-1, the J gene TRBJ2-2; TRBD1 matches 8 bases. The CDR3 has 17 residues. Germline CDR1 SQVTM, CDR2 ANQGSEA. Germline trimming cut 1 base from V and 0 bases from J; bases unmatched to any gene: 7. This CDR3 is CSVEGGGQGSNTGELFF. The CDR3 DNA follows: TGCAGCGTTGAAGGAGGAGGACAGGGCTCGAACACCGGGGAGCTGTTTTTT.

The rearrangement links TRBV20-1 to TRBJ2-7; TRBD1 agrees at 8 bases. With V trimmed by 3 bases and J by 7 bases, 2 bases remained unmatched. Germline-derived CDR1 and CDR2 are DFQATT and SNEGSKA (reference sequence). This CDR3 contains 11 residues. The CDR3 coding sequence is TGCAGTGCTAGGGGGGACAGGGAGCAGTACTTC. Residues: CSARGDREQYF.

The V gene is TRBV9, the J gene TRBJ2-1, with D possibly being TRBD1 (6 bases). The germline V and J ends were trimmed by 0 bases and 9 bases, with 10 bases remaining between them. The CDR3 is 13 amino acids. Germline CDR1 is SGDLS and CDR2 is YYNGEE. The DNA of the CDR3 is TGTGCCAGCAGCGTAGTGGGGGCCGGTGAGCAGTTCTTC. This gives the protein CASSVVGAGEQFF.

The V and J genes are TRBV19 and TRBJ1-4; no clear D gene. This CDR3 region has 14 residues. The V end lost 6 bases, the J end lost 3 bases, and 11 bases lay between the germline ends. The germline V gene encodes CDR1 LNHDA and CDR2 SQIVND (reference sequence). The CDR3 region has the DNA TGTGCCAGTAGCTTAGCAGCCTCTAATGAAAAACTGTTTTTT. Amino acid sequence: CASSLAASNEKLFF.